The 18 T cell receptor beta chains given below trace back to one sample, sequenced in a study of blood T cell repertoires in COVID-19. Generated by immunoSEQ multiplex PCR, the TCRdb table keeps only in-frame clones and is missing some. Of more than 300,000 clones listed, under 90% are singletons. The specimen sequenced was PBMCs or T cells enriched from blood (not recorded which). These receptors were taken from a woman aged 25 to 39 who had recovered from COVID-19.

The CDR3 spells CASEKAGRYYGYTF. The CDR3 nucleotides read TGTGCCAGTGAAAAGGCAGGGCGGTACTATGGCTACACCTTC. This chain uses TRBV19 with TRBJ1-2; D possibly corresponds to TRBD1 (5 bases). Germline CDR1 is LNHDA and CDR2 is SQIVND (reference sequence). This CDR3 has 14 residues. V lost 8 bases and J 3 bases, leaving 16 bases between the germline ends.

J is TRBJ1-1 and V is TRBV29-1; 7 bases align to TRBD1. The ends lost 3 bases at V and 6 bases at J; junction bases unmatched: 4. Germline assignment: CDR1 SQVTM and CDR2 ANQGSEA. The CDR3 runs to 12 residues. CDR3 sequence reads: CSVDRGAAEAFF. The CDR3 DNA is TGCAGCGTTGACAGGGGGGCAGCTGAAGCTTTCTTT.

The CDR3 DNA reads TGCGCCAGCAGCTTGAACAGGTGGAACACTGAAGCTTTCTTT. Translation: CASSLNRWNTEAFF. This rearrangement joins TRBV5-1 to TRBJ1-1; D is possibly TRBD1 (5 bases). The V and J ends lost 1 base and 1 base respectively, with 8 bases between them. The CDR3 is 14 amino acids. Per germline, CDR1 SGHRS and CDR2 YFSETQ. Based on the CDR3 plus reference TRBV5-1 and TRBJ1-1, the full variable domain is KAGVTQTPRYLIKTRGQQVTLSCSPISGHRSVSWYQQTPGQGLQFLFEYFSETQRNKGNFPGRFSGRQFSNSRSEMNVSTLELGDSALYLCASSLNRWNTEAFFGQGTRLTVV.

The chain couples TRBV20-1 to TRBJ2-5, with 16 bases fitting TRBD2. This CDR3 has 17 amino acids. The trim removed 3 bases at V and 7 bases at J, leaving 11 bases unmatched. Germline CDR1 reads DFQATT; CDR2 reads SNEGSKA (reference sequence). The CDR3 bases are TGCAGTGCTAGTGTGCCGACGGGACTAGCGGGAGGGAGGACCCAGTACTTC. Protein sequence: CSASVPTGLAGGRTQYF.

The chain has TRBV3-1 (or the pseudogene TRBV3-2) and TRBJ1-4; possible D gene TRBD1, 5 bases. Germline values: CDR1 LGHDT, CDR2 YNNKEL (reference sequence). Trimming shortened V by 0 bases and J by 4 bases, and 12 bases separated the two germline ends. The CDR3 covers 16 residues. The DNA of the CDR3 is TGTGCCAGCAGCCAAGATCGTGGGGGGGATAATGAAAAACTGTTTTTT. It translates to CASSQDRGGDNEKLFF.

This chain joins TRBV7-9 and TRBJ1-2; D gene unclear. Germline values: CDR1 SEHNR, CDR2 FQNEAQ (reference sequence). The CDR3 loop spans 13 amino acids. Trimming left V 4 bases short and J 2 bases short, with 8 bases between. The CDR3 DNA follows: TGTGCCAGCAGCTACCGGGAAAACTATGGCTACACCTTC. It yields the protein CASSYRENYGYTF.

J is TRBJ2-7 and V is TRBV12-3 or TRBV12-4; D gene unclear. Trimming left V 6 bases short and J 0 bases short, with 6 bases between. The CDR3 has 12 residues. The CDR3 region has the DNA TGTGCCAGCAGGGTAGACTCCTACGAGCAGTACTTC. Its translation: CASRVDSYEQYF.

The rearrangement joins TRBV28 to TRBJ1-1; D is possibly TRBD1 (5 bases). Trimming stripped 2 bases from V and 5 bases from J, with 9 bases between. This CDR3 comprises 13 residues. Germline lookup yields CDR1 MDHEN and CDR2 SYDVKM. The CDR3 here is CASSLQGWTEAFF. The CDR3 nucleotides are TGTGCCAGCAGTTTACAGGGATGGACTGAAGCTTTCTTT. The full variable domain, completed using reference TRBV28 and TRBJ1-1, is DVKVTQSSRYLVKRTGEKVFLECVQDMDHENMFWYRQDPGLGLRLIYFSYDVKMKEKGDIPEGYSVSREKKERFSLILESASTNQTSMYLCASSLQGWTEAFFGQGTRLTVV.

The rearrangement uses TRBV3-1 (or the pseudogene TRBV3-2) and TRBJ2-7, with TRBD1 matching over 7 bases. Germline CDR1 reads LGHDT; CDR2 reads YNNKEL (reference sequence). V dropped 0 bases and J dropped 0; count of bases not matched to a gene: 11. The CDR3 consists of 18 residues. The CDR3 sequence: CASSQESYWDSGSYEQYF. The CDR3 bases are TGTGCCAGCAGCCAAGAATCATATTGGGACAGCGGCTCCTACGAGCAGTACTTC.

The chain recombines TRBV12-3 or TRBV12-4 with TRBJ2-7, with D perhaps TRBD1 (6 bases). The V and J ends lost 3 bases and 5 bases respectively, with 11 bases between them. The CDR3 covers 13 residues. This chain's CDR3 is CASSFNRVNEQYF. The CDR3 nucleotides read TGTGCCAGCAGTTTTAACAGGGTGAACGAGCAGTACTTC.

As DNA, the CDR3 is TGTGCCAGCAGTTACCTAGCTCCTCGGGCCGATAATGGCTACACCTTC. Translated, it gives CASSYLAPRADNGYTF. This chain links TRBV6-5 with TRBJ1-2; no definite D call. The CDR3 has 16 amino acids. Germline V gene sequence: CDR1 MNHEY, CDR2 SVGAGI. With 2 bases removed from V and 6 bases from J, the gap between germline ends came to 19 bases.

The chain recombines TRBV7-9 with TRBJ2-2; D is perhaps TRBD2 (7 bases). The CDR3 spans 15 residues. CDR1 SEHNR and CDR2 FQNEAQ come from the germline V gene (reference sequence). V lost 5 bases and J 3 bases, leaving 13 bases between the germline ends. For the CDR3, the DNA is TGTGCCAGCAGCCGGAGGGGGGGCGACACCGGGGAGCTGTTTTTT. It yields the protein CASSRRGGDTGELFF.

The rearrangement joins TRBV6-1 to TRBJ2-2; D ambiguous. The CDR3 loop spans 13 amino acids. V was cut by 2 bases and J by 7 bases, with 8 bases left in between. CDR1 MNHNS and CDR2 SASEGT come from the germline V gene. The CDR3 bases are TGTGCCAGCAGTGAAAGTGCTAACGGGGAGCTGTTTTTT. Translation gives CASSESANGELFF.

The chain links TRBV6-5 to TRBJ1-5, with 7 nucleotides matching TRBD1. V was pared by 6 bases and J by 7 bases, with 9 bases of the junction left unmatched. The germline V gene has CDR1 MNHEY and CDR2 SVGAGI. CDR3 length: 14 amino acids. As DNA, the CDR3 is TGTGCCAGCAGACATTCGACAGGGACCCAGCCCCAGCATTTT. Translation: CASRHSTGTQPQHF.

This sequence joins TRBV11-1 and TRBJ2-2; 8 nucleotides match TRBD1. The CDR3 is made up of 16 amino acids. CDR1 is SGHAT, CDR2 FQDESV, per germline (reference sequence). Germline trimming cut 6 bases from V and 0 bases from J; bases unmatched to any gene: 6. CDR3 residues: CASRARGPTNTGELFF. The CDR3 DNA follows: TGTGCCAGCAGGGCCAGGGGGCCCACGAACACCGGGGAGCTGTTTTTT. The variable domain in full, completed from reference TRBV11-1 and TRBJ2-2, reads EAEVAQSPRYKITEKSQAVAFWCDPISGHATLYWYRQILGQGPELLVQFQDESVVDDSQLPKDRFSAERLKGVDSTLKIQPAELGDSAMYLCASRARGPTNTGELFFGEGSRLTVL.

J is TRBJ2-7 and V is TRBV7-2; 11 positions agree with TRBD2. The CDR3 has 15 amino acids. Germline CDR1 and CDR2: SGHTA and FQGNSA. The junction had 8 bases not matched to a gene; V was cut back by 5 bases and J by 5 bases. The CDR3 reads CASSPTGTSGDEQYF. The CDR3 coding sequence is TGTGCCAGCAGCCCAACAGGGACTAGCGGAGACGAGCAGTACTTC.

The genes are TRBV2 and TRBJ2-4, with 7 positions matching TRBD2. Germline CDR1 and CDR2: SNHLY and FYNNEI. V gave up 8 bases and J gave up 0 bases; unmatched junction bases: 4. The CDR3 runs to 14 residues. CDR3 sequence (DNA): TGTGCCAGCGGGTCTAGCGGAGCCAAAAACATTCAGTACTTC. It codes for CASGSSGAKNIQYF.

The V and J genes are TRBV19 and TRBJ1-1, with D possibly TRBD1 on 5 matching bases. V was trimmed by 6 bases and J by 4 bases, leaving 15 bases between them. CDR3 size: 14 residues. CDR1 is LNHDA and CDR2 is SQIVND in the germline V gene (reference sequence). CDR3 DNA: TGTGCCAGTAGCAGAGATCTCGGGGGCACTGAAGCTTTCTTT. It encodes CASSRDLGGTEAFF.